Each of the 12 T cell receptor beta chains below was sequenced from the same sample in a study of cytomegalovirus exposure and HLA in healthy donors. This PCR relied on a set of 60 Vbeta primers and 13 Jbeta primers. Profiling relied on immunoSEQ multiplex PCR, and the TCRdb table lists in-frame clones only, not all of them. The data show around 140,000 clones, about three quarters seen once. Sequencing used PBMCs. Every receptor here comes from a man aged 35 to 55 in good health and CMV-seronegative.

The chain uses TRBV2 and TRBJ2-2; D uncertain. Germline values: CDR1 SNHLY, CDR2 FYNNEI. Trimming took 2 bases from V and 7 from J, leaving 8 bases between them. The length of the CDR3 is 13 residues. The CDR3 loop is CASSERPSGELFF. DNA of the CDR3: TGTGCCAGCAGTGAACGCCCGAGCGGGGAGCTGTTTTTT.

This chain connects TRBV2 to TRBJ2-7, with TRBD2 matching 14 bases. This CDR3 has 15 residues. Germline loops: CDR1 SNHLY, CDR2 FYNNEI. Losses at the gene ends were 3 bases for V and 7 bases for J; bases not matched to a gene: 5. CDR3 bases: TGTGCCAGCAGTGACCGACTAGCGGGGGGGCGTGAGCAGTACTTC. Translated: CASSDRLAGGREQYF.

This clone was recorded a few times. The chain links TRBV4-3 to TRBJ1-1; TRBD1 matches at 7 bases. V lost 1 base, J lost 2 bases, and 1 base stayed unmatched. CDR3 length: 14 amino acids. CDR1 is LGHNA and CDR2 is YSLEER in the germline V gene. The CDR3 DNA sequence: TGCGCCAGCAGCCAAGGAGGGGGCAACACTGAAGCTTTCTTT. It encodes CASSQGGGNTEAFF.

A word on this clone: The junction departs from the called germline gene at one end, perhaps through a read error. The V gene is TRBV7-9, the J gene TRBJ1-2; TRBD1 is a possible D gene (6 bases). This CDR3 has 16 residues. Germline-derived CDR1 and CDR2 are SEHNR and FQNEAQ (reference sequence). The DNA for the CDR3 is TGTTCCAGCAGCTTAGGTCTGGGGGCGAAGAGCTATGGCTACACCTTC. Translated: CSSSLGLGAKSYGYTF.

CDR3 region: CASRSYRGRSVVDGYTF. Here the CDR3 DNA reads TGTGCCAGCAGGTCCTACAGGGGGCGCTCCGTTGTCGATGGCTACACCTTC. The chain carries TRBV5-6 and TRBJ1-2; 9 nucleotides align to TRBD1. With V trimmed by 5 bases and J by 6 bases, 17 bases remained unmatched. The CDR3 has 17 residues. Germline V gene lookup returns CDR1 SGHDT and CDR2 YYEEEE.

The V call is TRBV28, the J call TRBJ2-2; 7 nucleotides line up with TRBD1. V lost 7 bases, J lost 1 base, and 6 bases stayed unmatched. Germline CDR1 reads MDHEN; CDR2 reads SYDVKM. This CDR3 has 15 residues. CDR3 residues: CASIPGTENTGELFF. CDR3 DNA sequence: TGTGCCAGCATTCCCGGGACAGAGAACACCGGGGAGCTGTTTTTT.

This chain connects TRBV29-1 to TRBJ2-5; TRBD2 is a possible D gene (7 bases). The germline gives CDR1 SQVTM, CDR2 ANQGSEA. The ends were cut back, 3 bases at V and 5 bases at J, with 19 bases in the middle. The CDR3 consists of 15 residues. CDR3 sequence (DNA): TGCAGCGTTGATTGTCGGGGGGCAGAAGGGGAGACCCAGTACTTC. It yields the protein CSVDCRGAEGETQYF.

The genes are TRBV11-1 and TRBJ2-1; 9 bases agree with TRBD2. Germline lookup yields CDR1 SGHAT and CDR2 FQDESV (reference sequence). V shed 7 bases and J 7 bases; nucleotides not matched to a gene: 8. This CDR3 contains 14 residues. DNA for the CDR3: TGTGCCAGCACTCCGGGACTAGCTTGGAATGAGCAGTTCTTC. It is translated as CASTPGLAWNEQFF.

The V and J genes are TRBV30 and TRBJ1-3, with a weak D call TRBD1 (5 bases). This CDR3 contains 15 residues. The V end was cut by 1 base, the J end by 1 base, with 11 bases between. Germline V gene data show CDR1 as GTSNPN and CDR2 as SVGIG (reference sequence). The CDR3 bases are TGTGCCTGGAGTGGCAGGGATCGTTCTGGAAACACCATATATTTT. Translating it yields CAWSGRDRSGNTIYF.

DNA of the CDR3: TGTGCCAGCAGTTCTCCGGGACAGGGCGTGCGAGGCTACACCTTC. Amino acid sequence: CASSSPGQGVRGYTF. The chain links TRBV27 to TRBJ1-2; TRBD1 matches 9 bases. Germline assignment: CDR1 MNHEY and CDR2 SMNVEV (reference sequence). The CDR3 sequence is 15 residues long. The junction had 11 bases not matched to a gene; V was cut back by 4 bases and J by 8 bases.

The rearrangement uses TRBV5-1 and TRBJ2-5; TRBD2 matches 7 bases. Germline V gene lookup returns CDR1 SGHRS and CDR2 YFSETQ. CDR3 length: 13 amino acids. V shed 3 bases and J 4 bases; nucleotides not matched to a gene: 3. The CDR3 DNA follows: TGCGCCAGCAGCTCAACTAGCGTAGAGACCCAGTACTTC. It yields the protein CASSSTSVETQYF.

The genes are TRBV6-5 and TRBJ2-4; D is possibly TRBD2 (5 bases). Germline CDR1 and CDR2: MNHEY and SVGAGI. The length of the CDR3 is 15 residues. The germline V and J ends were trimmed by 0 bases and 4 bases, with 10 bases remaining between them. Here the CDR3 DNA reads TGTGCCAGCAGTTACTCCGGGATTTCTAAAAACATTCAGTACTTC. Encoded protein: CASSYSGISKNIQYF.